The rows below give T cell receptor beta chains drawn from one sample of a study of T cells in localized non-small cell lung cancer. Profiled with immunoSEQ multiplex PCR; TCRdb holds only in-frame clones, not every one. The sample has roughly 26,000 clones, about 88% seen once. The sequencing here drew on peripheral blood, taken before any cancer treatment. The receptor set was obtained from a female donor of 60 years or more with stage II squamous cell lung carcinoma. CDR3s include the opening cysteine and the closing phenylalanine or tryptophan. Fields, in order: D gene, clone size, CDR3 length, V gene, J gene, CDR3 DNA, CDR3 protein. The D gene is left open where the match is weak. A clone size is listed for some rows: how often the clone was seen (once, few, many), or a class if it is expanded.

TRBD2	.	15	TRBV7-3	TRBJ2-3	TGTGCCAGCAGCTTTAGCGGGGGGGCCAAAGATACGCAGTATTTT	CASSFSGGAKDTQYF
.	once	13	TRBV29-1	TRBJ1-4	TGCAGCGTGGGGGGGCAGGGCGAGGAAAAACTGTTTTTT	CSVGGQGEEKLFF
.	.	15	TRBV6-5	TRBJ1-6	TGTGCCAGCAGACGGACCGACTCCTATAATTCACCCCTCCACTTT	CASRRTDSYNSPLHF
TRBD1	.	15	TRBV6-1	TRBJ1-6	TGTGCCAGCACCCCTCTTGACAGGGGAAGTTCACCCCTCCACTTT	CASTPLDRGSSPLHF
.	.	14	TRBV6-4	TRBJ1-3	TGTGCCAGCAAGCCGGAGTCGTGGGGAAACACCATATATTTT	CASKPESWGNTIYF
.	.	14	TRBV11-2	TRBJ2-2	TGTGCCAGCAGCTTTCTACAAAACACCGGGGAGCTGTTTTTT	CASSFLQNTGELFF
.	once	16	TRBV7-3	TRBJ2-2	TGTGCCAGCAGCTTCTCAGGCAGGGTTAACACCGGGGAGCTGTTTTTT	CASSFSGRVNTGELFF
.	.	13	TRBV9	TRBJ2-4	TGTGCCAGCAGCGTAGCTGGACCCGACATTCAGTACTTC	CASSVAGPDIQYF
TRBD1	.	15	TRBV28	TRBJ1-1	TGTGCCAGCAGACCAGGGGGCAGGGGACCCACTGAAGCTTTCTTT	CASRPGGRGPTEAFF
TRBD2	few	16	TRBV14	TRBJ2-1	TGTGCCAGCAGCCAAGATCGGCTAGCGGCCTACAATGAGCAGTTCTTC	CASSQDRLAAYNEQFF
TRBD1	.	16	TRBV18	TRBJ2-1	TGTGCCAGCTCAGGGTCGACAGGGGACACCTACAATGAGCAGTTCTTC	CASSGSTGDTYNEQFF
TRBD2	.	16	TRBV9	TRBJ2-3	TGTGCCAGCAGCGTAGGAGCGGGGGGGCTCACAGATACGCAGTATTTT	CASSVGAGGLTDTQYF
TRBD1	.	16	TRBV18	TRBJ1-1	TGTGCCAGCTCAGCCGGGACAGGGAGTTTAAACACTGAAGCTTTCTTT	CASSAGTGSLNTEAFF
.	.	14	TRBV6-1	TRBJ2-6	TGTGCCTCCTGGGCGGCCTCTGGGGCCAACGTCCTGACTTTC	CASWAASGANVLTF
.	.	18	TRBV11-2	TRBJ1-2	TGTGCCAGCAGCGCTCTGACCGGGGGCGGAGGGGCAAACTATGGCTACACCTTC	CASSALTGGGGANYGYTF
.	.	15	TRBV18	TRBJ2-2	TGTGCCAGCTCACCAGAGGTTGCGGGGACCGGGGAGCTGTTTTTT	CASSPEVAGTGELFF
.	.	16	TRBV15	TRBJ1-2	TGTGCCACCAGCAGAGATAATGGGGCCGCCTCGGGTGGCTACACCTTC	CATSRDNGAASGGYTF
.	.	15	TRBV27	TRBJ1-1	TGTGCCAGCAGTTTGTGGGCGGGGCGGAACACTGAAGCTTTCTTT	CASSLWAGRNTEAFF
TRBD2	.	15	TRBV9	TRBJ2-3	TGTGCCAGCAGCACAAGCGGGAGTAACTCAAATACGCAGTATTTT	CASSTSGSNSNTQYF
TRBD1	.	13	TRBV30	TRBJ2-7	TGTGCCTGGAGTGAAGGGACAGCCTACGAGCAGTACTTC	CAWSEGTAYEQYF
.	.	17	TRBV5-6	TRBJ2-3	TGTGCCAGCAGCTTGGGTATTGGGACATATGGGACAGATACGCAGTATTTT	CASSLGIGTYGTDTQYF
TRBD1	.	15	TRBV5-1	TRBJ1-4	TGCGCCAGCAGCCTAACAGGGACAGGGGGCGAAAAACTGTTTTTT	CASSLTGTGGEKLFF
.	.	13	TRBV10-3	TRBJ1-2	TGTGCCATCAGTGCGGACAGCATCTATGGCTACACCTTC	CAISADSIYGYTF
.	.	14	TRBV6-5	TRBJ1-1	TGTGCCAGCAGTTACCAATGGGAGAACACTGAAGCTTTCTTT	CASSYQWENTEAFF
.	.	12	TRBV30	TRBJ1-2	TGTGCCTGGAGTGCCGCCCGATATGGCTACACCTTC	CAWSAARYGYTF
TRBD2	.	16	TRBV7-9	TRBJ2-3	TGTGCCAGCAGCTTACTAGCGGGAGACCCTACAGATACGCAGTATTTT	CASSLLAGDPTDTQYF
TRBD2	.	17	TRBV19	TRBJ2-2	TGTGCCAGTAGTACCCGGACTAGCGGGACGGGGACCGGGGAGCTGTTTTTT	CASSTRTSGTGTGELFF
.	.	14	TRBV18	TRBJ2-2	TGTGCCAGCTCGCCACAGGGTAACACCGGGGAGCTGTTTTTT	CASSPQGNTGELFF
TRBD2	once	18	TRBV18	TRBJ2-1	TGTGCCAGCTCATCCACTAGCGGGGGGGCCGCATCGTACAATGAGCAGTTCTTC	CASSSTSGGAASYNEQFF
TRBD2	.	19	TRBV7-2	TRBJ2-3	TGTGCCAGCAGCCGCTATACACCGGGACTAGCGGGGGAACCAGATACGCAGTATTTT	CASSRYTPGLAGEPDTQYF
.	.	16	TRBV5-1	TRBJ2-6	TGCGCCAGCAGCCCCGGACAGCACTCTGGGGCCAACGTCCTGACTTTC	CASSPGQHSGANVLTF